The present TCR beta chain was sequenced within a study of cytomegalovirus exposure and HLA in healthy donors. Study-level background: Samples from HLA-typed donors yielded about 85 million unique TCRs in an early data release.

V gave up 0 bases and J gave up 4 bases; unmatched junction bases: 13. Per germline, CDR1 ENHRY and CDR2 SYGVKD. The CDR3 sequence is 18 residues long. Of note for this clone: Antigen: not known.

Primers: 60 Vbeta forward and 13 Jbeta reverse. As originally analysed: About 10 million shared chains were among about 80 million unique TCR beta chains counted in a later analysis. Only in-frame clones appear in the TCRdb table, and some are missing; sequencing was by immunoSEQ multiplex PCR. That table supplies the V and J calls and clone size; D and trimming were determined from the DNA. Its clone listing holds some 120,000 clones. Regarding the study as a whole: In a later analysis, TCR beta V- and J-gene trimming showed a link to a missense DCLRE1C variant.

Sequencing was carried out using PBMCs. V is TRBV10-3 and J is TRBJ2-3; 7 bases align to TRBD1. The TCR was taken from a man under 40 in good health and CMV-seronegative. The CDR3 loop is CAISESSSRGIMADTQYF. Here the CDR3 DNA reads TGTGCCATCAGTGAGTCGTCAAGCAGGGGGATTATGGCAGATACGCAGTATTTT.